A single sample is the source of the 13 T cell receptor beta chains below, sequenced in a study of blood T cell repertoires in COVID-19. Repertoires were generated with immunoSEQ multiplex PCR, while TCRdb's copy carries only in-frame clones and drops some. The sample shows just under 350,000 clones, around 83% of them seen only once. Sequencing was done on a sample of peripheral blood. Receptors originate from a man younger than 45 with active or convalescent COVID-19.

The chain links TRBV14 to TRBJ2-2; unclear D gene. Trimming took 0 bases from V and 13 from J, leaving 21 bases between them. The CDR3 length is 16 residues. Germline-derived CDR1 and CDR2 are SGHDN and FVKESK. The chain's CDR3 is CASSQDPGELKSRLFF. The CDR3 DNA follows: TGTGCCAGCAGCCAAGACCCAGGCGAATTGAAGAGTAGGCTGTTTTTT.

DNA for the CDR3: TGCGCCAGCAGCCGTGCGGGACTGCATGTCGTAACCGAGCAGTACTTC. Its translation: CASSRAGLHVVTEQYF. This chain uses TRBV5-1 with TRBJ2-7, with D tentatively TRBD2 (6 bases). Germline-derived CDR1 and CDR2 are SGHRS and YFSETQ. This CDR3 region has 16 residues. V lost 4 bases, J lost 6 bases, and 23 bases lay in between.

The genes are TRBV30 and TRBJ2-1, with TRBD2 matching over 9 bases. There are 14 residues in the CDR3. The J segment lost 3 bases and the V segment lost 4 bases, leaving 4 bases of the junction unmatched. The germline CDR1 and CDR2 sequences are GTSNPN and SVGIG (reference sequence). The DNA for the CDR3 is TGTGCCTGGAAGCGGGGGGTCCTCTACAATGAGCAGTTCTTC. Translation gives CAWKRGVLYNEQFF.

The chain recombines TRBV6-5 with TRBJ1-5; 7 bases agree with TRBD1. This CDR3 region has 13 residues. Germline V gene data show CDR1 as MNHEY and CDR2 as SVGAGI. The V segment lost 8 bases and the J segment 4 bases; nucleotides outside the gene matches: 5. For the CDR3, the DNA is TGTGCCAGCGGACAGGACCTGAATCAGCCCCAGCATTTT. Its protein product is CASGQDLNQPQHF.

The chain uses TRBV5-6 and TRBJ2-2; possible D gene TRBD1, 6 bases. V lost 0 bases and J lost 1, with 10 bases in between. Germline values: CDR1 SGHDT, CDR2 YYEEEE. The CDR3 is 16 residues long. The chain's CDR3 is CASSLVWGQNTGELFF. The CDR3 coding sequence is TGTGCCAGCAGCTTGGTATGGGGGCAGAACACCGGGGAGCTGTTTTTT.

The chain recombines TRBV6-4 with TRBJ2-2, with 10 positions matching TRBD2. V dropped 6 bases and J dropped 4; count of bases not matched to a gene: 5. Germline lookup yields CDR1 MRHNA and CDR2 SNTAGT. CDR3 length: 15 amino acids. The CDR3 region is CASSLLAGRTGELFF. In DNA, the CDR3 is TGTGCCAGCAGCTTACTAGCGGGACGCACCGGGGAGCTGTTTTTT.

V and J are TRBV14 and TRBJ1-2; the D is unclear. Trimming cost V 3 bases and J 5 bases, with 13 bases left between them. The CDR3 is 14 residues long. Per germline, CDR1 SGHDN and CDR2 FVKESK. CDR3 sequence (DNA): TGTGCCAGCAGCCAGTTAACGGGTTATTATGGCTACACCTTC. This codes for CASSQLTGYYGYTF.

The chain couples TRBV6-2 or TRBV6-3 to TRBJ2-6; TRBD2 might be the D (7 bases). The V end lost 3 bases, the J end lost 0 bases, and 15 bases lay between the germline ends. The CDR3 contains 18 residues. Germline CDR1 reads MNHEY; CDR2 reads SVGEGT. The CDR3 coding sequence is TGTGCCAGCAGTTATGGGGGGGCTCCAGCCTCTGGGGCCAACGTCCTGACTTTC. Its translation is CASSYGGAPASGANVLTF.

This clone is a singleton in its sample. The CDR3 loop is CASSPGRAVPNTEAFF. CDR3 DNA sequence: TGCGCCAGCAGCCCGGGCAGGGCAGTACCGAACACTGAAGCTTTCTTT. The V and J genes are TRBV4-1 and TRBJ1-1, with a weak D call TRBD1 (5 bases). In germline, CDR1 is MGHRA, CDR2 YSYEKL. Trimming took off 4 bases at V and 1 base at J, with 16 bases between the two ends. The CDR3 spans 16 residues.

The V and J genes are TRBV2 and TRBJ2-7, with D possibly TRBD2 on 5 matching bases. Germline V gene lookup returns CDR1 SNHLY and CDR2 FYNNEI. Trimming removed 7 bases at V and 7 bases at J, with 14 bases between. CDR3 size: 12 residues. The chain's CDR3 is CASTTRSREQYF. The CDR3 DNA reads as TGTGCCAGCACCACTAGGTCGCGGGAGCAGTACTTC.

The rearrangement joins TRBV27 to TRBJ1-1, with D uncertain. V lost 5 bases, J lost 1 base, and 8 bases lay in between. The V gene's germline CDR1 is MNHEY and CDR2 SMNVEV (reference sequence). This CDR3 has 13 residues. CDR3 residues: CASSLNRNTEAFF. The CDR3 DNA is TGTGCCAGCAGTCTGAACAGGAACACTGAAGCTTTCTTT.

The chain combines TRBV7-2 with TRBJ1-3, with D unresolved. CDR1 and CDR2 from the germline V gene are SGHTA and FQGNSA. The CDR3 consists of 14 residues. V was clipped by 5 bases and J by 0 bases, with 8 bases between them. The CDR3 nucleotides read TGTGCCAGCAGCCCCGGGATCTCTGGAAACACCATATATTTT. It codes for CASSPGISGNTIYF.

The genes are TRBV2 and TRBJ2-3; possible D gene TRBD2, 5 bases. V lost 5 bases and J lost 8, with 11 bases in between. Germline CDR1 reads SNHLY; CDR2 reads FYNNEI. This CDR3 spans 12 amino acids. The CDR3 loop is CASSLLRGTQYF. For the CDR3, the DNA is TGTGCCAGCAGTTTATTACGGGGTACGCAGTATTTT.